The rows below give T cell receptor beta chains drawn from one sample of a study of blood T cells in healthy people across ages. Using its own MiXCR run on the 5' RACE reads, TCRdb lists one record per CDR3 protein. The table has some 1,500,000 distinct CDR3 sequences, 40% to 45% seen once; the top ten hold about 4.1%. The sequenced sample was blood. The receptors come from a woman under 30 in good health. Both conserved end residues are part of each CDR3. A D gene is named only where the DNA matches it firmly. Size tells how often a clone was seen (once, few, many) or the class of an expanded clone, and some rows leave it out.

J	D	V	size	DNA	CDR3
TRBJ2-6	NA	TRBV6-1	few	TGTGCCAGCAGTGACAGGGGCACCGGGGCCAACGTCCTGACTTTC	CASSDRGTGANVLTF
TRBJ2-3	NA	TRBV7-2	NA	TGTGCCAGCAGCAAGGAAGGGGAAGCAGATACGCAGTATTTT	CASSKEGEADTQYF
TRBJ2-4	NA	TRBV3-1	NA	TGTGCCAGCAGCCAAGATATAACGGTACTTACCTCCGGAAACATTCAGTACTTC	CASSQDITVLTSGNIQYF
TRBJ2-5	TRBD2	TRBV20-1	NA	TGCAGTGCTAAGGGGGGACTAGCGGTCCAAGAGACCCAGTACTTC	CSAKGGLAVQETQYF
TRBJ1-2	NA	TRBV5-1	NA	TGCGCCAGCAGCGAGGACCTCTATCCGAGGAACTTTGGCTACACCTTC	CASSEDLYPRNFGYTF
TRBJ2-5	TRBD1	TRBV5-1	NA	TGCGCCAGCAGCTGGGGGACAGAAGAGACCCAGTACTTC	CASSWGTEETQYF
TRBJ2-5	NA	TRBV6-5	few	TGTGCCAGCAGTTACTATGGGGAGACCCAGTACTTC	CASSYYGETQYF
TRBJ2-2	NA	TRBV4-1	NA	TGCGCCAGCAGCCAAGACGGTCTGGGGGCGAACACCGGGGAGCTGTTTTTT	CASSQDGLGANTGELFF
TRBJ2-2	TRBD2	TRBV18	NA	TGTGCCAGCTCACCACAAAGCGGGGGCACCGGGGAGCTGTTTTTT	CASSPQSGGTGELFF
TRBJ2-7	NA	TRBV20-1	NA	TGCAGTGCTACAGGGAAACTCACCTACGAGCAGTACTTC	CSATGKLTYEQYF
TRBJ1-5	NA	TRBV12-3/TRBV12-4	once	TGTGCCAGCACCGTGGGAGTTGTTCAGCCCCAGCATTTT	CASTVGVVQPQHF
TRBJ2-5	NA	TRBV7-9	NA	TGTGCCAGCAGACACACATTCCCGAACCCAGAGCAGTACTTC	CASRHTFPNPEQYF
TRBJ2-7	NA	TRBV3-1	NA	TGTGCCAGCAGCCAGTCCGGTGCAGGCTACAATGAGCAGTACTTC	CASSQSGAGYNEQYF
TRBJ2-3	NA	TRBV7-9	once	TGCGCCAGCACCCCAGCGGCAATCGGAGATACGCAGTATTTT	CASTPAAIGDTQYF
TRBJ1-4	NA	TRBV5-1	NA	TGCGCCAGCAGCTTGGCTAGCAGGAGGGATGAAAAACTGTTTTTT	CASSLASRRDEKLFF
TRBJ2-1	TRBD2	TRBV20-1	few	TGCAGTGCCAAAAAAGGACTAGCGGCCTTCTACAATGAGCAGTTCTTC	CSAKKGLAAFYNEQFF
TRBJ1-6	TRBD1	TRBV20-1	NA	TGCAGTGCTAGGGAGGGGGCCCTATATAATTCACCCCTCCACTTT	CSAREGALYNSPLHF
TRBJ2-3	NA	TRBV6-6	NA	TGTGCCAGCAGTTACCAGCAGGGGACTATTCCAGATACGCAGTATTTT	CASSYQQGTIPDTQYF
TRBJ2-3	TRBD2	TRBV7-8	few	TGTGCCAGCAGCTTAGTTAGCGGGAGCCCCCTCACAGATACGCAGTATTTT	CASSLVSGSPLTDTQYF
TRBJ1-1	NA	TRBV7-2	NA	TGTGCCAGCGAGAGGGGGGGGTTCGAAGGAGCTTTCTTT	CASERGGFEGAFF
TRBJ1-2	NA	TRBV7-9	few	TGTGCCAGCAGCCGCGGGACTCTTGATGGCTACACCTTC	CASSRGTLDGYTF
TRBJ1-1	NA	TRBV4-3	few	TGCGCCAGCAGCCAAGATTCAGGGTTCACTGAAGCTTTCTTT	CASSQDSGFTEAFF
TRBJ1-1	NA	TRBV30	few	TGTGCCTGGACCGTGAACACTGAAGCTTTCTTT	CAWTVNTEAFF
TRBJ1-5	NA	TRBV13	NA	TGTGCCAGCAGCGTCAGAAACCTCAGAGGTCAGCCCCAGCATTTT	CASSVRNLRGQPQHF
TRBJ2-2	TRBD2	TRBV9	NA	TGTGCCAGCAGCTCCCGAGGCGGGGGATTCACCGGGGAGCTGTTTTTT	CASSSRGGGFTGELFF
TRBJ2-3	TRBD2	TRBV2	few	TGTGCCAGCAGTGGGGACTACCTCTCTCCGTATTTT	CASSGDYLSPYF
TRBJ2-3	TRBD1	TRBV4-3	few	TGCGCCAGCAGCCAAGTCCTGAACCCGACAGGGCAAGGGTATTTCACAGATACGCAGTATTTT	CASSQVLNPTGQGYFTDTQYF
TRBJ2-7	TRBD1	TRBV4-3	few	TGCGCCAGCAGCCAAGATGGGACAGAGACCTACGAGCAGTACTTC	CASSQDGTETYEQYF
TRBJ2-6	NA	TRBV29-1	NA	TGCAGCGTTGCCCTAGTAGCTGGGGCCAACGTCCTGACTTTC	CSVALVAGANVLTF
TRBJ2-1	NA	TRBV29-1	few	TGCAGCGTTTCCGGAGTTATGGCGGGCTATGAGCAGTTCTTC	CSVSGVMAGYEQFF
TRBJ2-5	NA	TRBV7-2	few	TGTGCCAGCAGCTGGGGAGACTCCCTCAATGAGCAGTACTTC	CASSWGDSLNEQYF
TRBJ2-1	NA	TRBV6-2/TRBV6-3	NA	TGTGCCAGCAGGCCCCTAGGGAATAAGCAGTTCTTC	CASRPLGNKQFF
TRBJ2-5	TRBD2	TRBV5-1	NA	TGCGCCAGTACCTGGACTAGCGGGGGCACCAATGAGCAGTACTTC	CASTWTSGGTNEQYF
TRBJ1-2	NA	TRBV20-1	many	TGCAGTGCTAGAGACGGGACCTCCTATGGCTACACCTTC	CSARDGTSYGYTF
TRBJ2-7	TRBD2	TRBV20-1	once	TGCAGTGCTAGACAGGGACTAGGAGGCTACGAGCAGTACTTC	CSARQGLGGYEQYF
TRBJ1-1	NA	TRBV4-1	few	TGCGCCAGCAGCCATCCCGAATCGGGTCCCAAGTGGACTGAAGCTTTCTTT	CASSHPESGPKWTEAFF
TRBJ2-5	NA	TRBV12-5	few	TGTGCTAGTGGTTTAGGACCAGTGGGGACCCAGTACTTC	CASGLGPVGTQYF
TRBJ1-1	NA	TRBV20-1	NA	TGCGGTGCTATCGGCCAACAGAACACTGAAGCTTTCTTT	CGAIGQQNTEAFF
TRBJ1-3	NA	TRBV7-2	NA	TGTGCCAGCAGCTTAATCGGCGACACCTCTGGAAACACCATATATTTT	CASSLIGDTSGNTIYF
TRBJ2-1	TRBD1	TRBV6-4	few	TGTGCCAGCAGTGCTGAGGACAGGGTCTCTTACAATGAGCAGTTCTTC	CASSAEDRVSYNEQFF
TRBJ2-3	NA	TRBV12-3/TRBV12-4	NA	TGTGCCAGCAGCCGGGACCGCCCGGACACAGATACGCAGTATTTT	CASSRDRPDTDTQYF
TRBJ1-2	TRBD1	TRBV6-1	few	TGTGCCAGCAGGGACAGGGGAACCAACTATGGCTACACCTTC	CASRDRGTNYGYTF
TRBJ1-4	NA	TRBV7-8	NA	TGTGCCAGCAGCTTAGAGGCCAGGGTTGCAACTAATGAAAAACTGTTTTTT	CASSLEARVATNEKLFF
TRBJ2-1	TRBD2	TRBV12-3/TRBV12-4	few	TGTGCCAGCAGTTACCTAGCGGGACGGCCGCTTAATGAGCAGTTCTTC	CASSYLAGRPLNEQFF
TRBJ2-3	TRBD1	TRBV20-1	once	TGCAGTGCCGATCGGACAGGGATGGCAGATACGCAGTATTTT	CSADRTGMADTQYF
TRBJ1-2	NA	TRBV7-9	many	TGTGCCAGCAGCTTCGGGAGTAACTATGGCTACACCTTC	CASSFGSNYGYTF
TRBJ1-5	TRBD1	TRBV12-3/TRBV12-4	NA	TGTGCCAGCAGTTCCAACAGGGGGAAGAATCAGCCCCAGCATTTT	CASSSNRGKNQPQHF
TRBJ2-7	NA	TRBV29-1	few	TGCAGCGTTGATAAAGGCTTTCGGAACGAGCAGTACTTC	CSVDKGFRNEQYF
TRBJ1-1	NA	TRBV7-2	few	TGTGCCAGCAGCTCGAGCGACAGCCTCATGAACACTGAAGCTTTCTTT	CASSSSDSLMNTEAFF
TRBJ2-3	NA	TRBV6-1	few	TGTGCCAGCAACCAGGGTGTGGATACGCAGTATTTT	CASNQGVDTQYF